This T cell receptor beta chain was captured by sequencing in a study of cytomegalovirus exposure and HLA in healthy donors. The study's findings and limits: Among the sequence variants, a highly shared cluster was likely an artifact of sequencing. CMV serostatus stood as the only immune exposure information on hand.

This clone was seen just once. Antigen specificity is unknown. The primer mix had 60 Vbeta and 13 Jbeta primers. In the authors' methods: An analysis performed later counted 74 million or so unique TCR beta chains (approximately 12 million of them shared). Sequencing was performed with immunoSEQ multiplex PCR; in TCRdb, only in-frame clones are kept and a portion is missing. That table furnishes V, J and clone size, whereas the DNA furnished D and trimming. The table has 65,000 to 85,000 clones, about 66% seen once; the top ten hold roughly 4.9%. The sequencing sample was made of PBMCs. The receptor was derived from a man in his sixties in good health and CMV-seropositive.

The chain's CDR3 is CASSTGTGGLSTEAFF. CDR3 coding DNA: TGTGCCAGCAGCACCGGGACAGGGGGCTTGAGCACTGAAGCTTTCTTT. The genes are TRBV2 and TRBJ1-1; 12 bases are shared with TRBD1. Germline V gene lookup returns CDR1 SNHLY and CDR2 FYNNEI. The V gene end was trimmed by 6 bases and the J gene end by 4 bases; junction bases not matched to a gene: 9. This CDR3 spans 16 amino acids.